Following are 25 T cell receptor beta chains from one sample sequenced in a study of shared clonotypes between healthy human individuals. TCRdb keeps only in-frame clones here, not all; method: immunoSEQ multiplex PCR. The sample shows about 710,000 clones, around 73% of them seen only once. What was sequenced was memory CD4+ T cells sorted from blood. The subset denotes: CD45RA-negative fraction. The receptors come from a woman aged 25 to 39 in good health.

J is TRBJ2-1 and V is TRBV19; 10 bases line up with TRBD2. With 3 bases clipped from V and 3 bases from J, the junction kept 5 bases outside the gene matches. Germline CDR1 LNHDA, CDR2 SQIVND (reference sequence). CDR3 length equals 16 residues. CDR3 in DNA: TGTGCCAGTAGTATTCCTCAGCGGGAGGGCTACAATGAGCAGTTCTTC. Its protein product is CASSIPQREGYNEQFF.

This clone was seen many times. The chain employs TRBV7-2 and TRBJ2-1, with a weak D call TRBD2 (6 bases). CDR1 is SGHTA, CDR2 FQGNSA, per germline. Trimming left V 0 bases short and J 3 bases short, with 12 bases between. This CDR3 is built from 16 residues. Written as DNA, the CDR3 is TGTGCCAGCAGCTTAGCTAGCGGCGCTTTCTACAATGAGCAGTTCTTC. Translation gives CASSLASGAFYNEQFF.

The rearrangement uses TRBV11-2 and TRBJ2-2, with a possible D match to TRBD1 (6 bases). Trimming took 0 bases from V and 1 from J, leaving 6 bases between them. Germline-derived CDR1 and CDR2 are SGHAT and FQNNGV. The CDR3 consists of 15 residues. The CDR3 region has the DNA TGTGCCAGCAGCTTAGACAGGGGGAACACCGGGGAGCTGTTTTTT. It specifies CASSLDRGNTGELFF.

CDR3 protein: CASSAGRFGYTF. The CDR3 DNA sequence: TGTGCCAGCAGTGCCGGGAGGTTTGGCTACACCTTC. V gene TRBV28 combines with J gene TRBJ1-2; no firm D call. This CDR3 comprises 12 residues. Germline V lookup: CDR1 MDHEN, CDR2 SYDVKM. V was pared by 5 bases and J by 7 bases, with 11 bases between.

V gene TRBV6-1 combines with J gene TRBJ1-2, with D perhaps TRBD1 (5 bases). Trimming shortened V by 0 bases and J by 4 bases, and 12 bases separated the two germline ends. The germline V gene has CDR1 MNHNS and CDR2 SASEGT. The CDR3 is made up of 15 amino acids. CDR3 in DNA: TGTGCCAGCAGTGAAGCGCCTGGGGCCTCCTATGGCTACACCTTC. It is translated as CASSEAPGASYGYTF.

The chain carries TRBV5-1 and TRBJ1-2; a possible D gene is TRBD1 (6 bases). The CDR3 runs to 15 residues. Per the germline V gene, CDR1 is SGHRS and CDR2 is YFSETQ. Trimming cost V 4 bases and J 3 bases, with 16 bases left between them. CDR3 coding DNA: TGCGCCAGCAGCCCGGGTGGGGCAGGGGACTATGGCTACACCTTC. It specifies CASSPGGAGDYGYTF. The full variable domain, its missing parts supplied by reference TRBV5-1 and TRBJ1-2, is KAGVTQTPRYLIKTRGQQVTLSCSPISGHRSVSWYQQTPGQGLQFLFEYFSETQRNKGNFPGRFSGRQFSNSRSEMNVSTLELGDSALYLCASSPGGAGDYGYTFGSGTRLTVV.

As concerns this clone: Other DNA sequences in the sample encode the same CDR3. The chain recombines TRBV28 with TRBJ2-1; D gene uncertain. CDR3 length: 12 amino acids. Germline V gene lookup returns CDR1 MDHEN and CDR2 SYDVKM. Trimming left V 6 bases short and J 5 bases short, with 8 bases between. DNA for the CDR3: TGTGCCAGCAGAAGATTGGACAATGAGCAGTTCTTC. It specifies CASRRLDNEQFF.

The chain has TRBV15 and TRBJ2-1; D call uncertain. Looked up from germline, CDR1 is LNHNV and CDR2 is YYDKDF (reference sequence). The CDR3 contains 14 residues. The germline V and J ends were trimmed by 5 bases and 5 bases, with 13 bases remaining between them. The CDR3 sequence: CATSPSGQNNEQFF. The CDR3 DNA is TGTGCCACCAGCCCATCCGGGCAGAACAATGAGCAGTTCTTC. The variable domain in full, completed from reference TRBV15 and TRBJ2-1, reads DAMVIQNPRYQVTQFGKPVTLSCSQTLNHNVMYWYQQKSSQAPKLLFHYYDKDFNNEADTPDNFQSRRPNTSFCFLDIRSPGLGDTAMYLCATSPSGQNNEQFFGPGTRLTVL.

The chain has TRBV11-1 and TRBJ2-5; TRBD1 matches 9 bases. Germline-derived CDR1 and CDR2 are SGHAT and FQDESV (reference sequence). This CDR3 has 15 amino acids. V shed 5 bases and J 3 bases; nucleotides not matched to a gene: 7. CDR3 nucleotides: TGTGCCAGCAGCCCCGGGACAGGGTGGAAAGAGACCCAGTACTTC. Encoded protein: CASSPGTGWKETQYF.

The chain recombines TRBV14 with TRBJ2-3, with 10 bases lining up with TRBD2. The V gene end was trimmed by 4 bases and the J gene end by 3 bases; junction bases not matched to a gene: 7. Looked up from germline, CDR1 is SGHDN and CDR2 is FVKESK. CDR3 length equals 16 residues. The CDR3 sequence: CASSPTSGKETDTQYF. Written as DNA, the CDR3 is TGTGCCAGCAGCCCCACTAGCGGGAAGGAGACAGATACGCAGTATTTT.

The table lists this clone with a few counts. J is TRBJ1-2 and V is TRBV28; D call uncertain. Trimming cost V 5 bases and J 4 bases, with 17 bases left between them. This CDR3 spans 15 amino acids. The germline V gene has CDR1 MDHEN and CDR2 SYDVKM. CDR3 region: CASSVHSSPLYGYTF. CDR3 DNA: TGTGCCAGCAGTGTACACAGTTCCCCCCTCTATGGCTACACCTTC.

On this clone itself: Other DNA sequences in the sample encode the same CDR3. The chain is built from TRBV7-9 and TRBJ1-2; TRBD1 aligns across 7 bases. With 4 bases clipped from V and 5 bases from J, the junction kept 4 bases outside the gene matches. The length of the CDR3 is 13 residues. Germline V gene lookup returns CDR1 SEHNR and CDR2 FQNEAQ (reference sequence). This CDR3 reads CASSSGTVYGYTF. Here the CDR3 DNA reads TGTGCCAGCAGCTCCGGGACAGTTTATGGCTACACCTTC.

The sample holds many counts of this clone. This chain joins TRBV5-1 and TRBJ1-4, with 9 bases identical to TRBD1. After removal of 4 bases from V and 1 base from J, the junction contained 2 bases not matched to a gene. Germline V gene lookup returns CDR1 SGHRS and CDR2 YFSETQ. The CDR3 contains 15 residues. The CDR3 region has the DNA TGCGCCAGCAGCCAGGGACAGGGAACTAATGAAAAACTGTTTTTT. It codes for CASSQGQGTNEKLFF.

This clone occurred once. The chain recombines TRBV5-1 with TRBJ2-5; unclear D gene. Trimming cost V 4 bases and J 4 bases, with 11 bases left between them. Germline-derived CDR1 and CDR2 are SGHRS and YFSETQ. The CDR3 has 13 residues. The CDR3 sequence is CASSPPGPETQYF. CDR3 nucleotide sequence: TGCGCCAGCAGCCCTCCCGGGCCAGAGACCCAGTACTTC.

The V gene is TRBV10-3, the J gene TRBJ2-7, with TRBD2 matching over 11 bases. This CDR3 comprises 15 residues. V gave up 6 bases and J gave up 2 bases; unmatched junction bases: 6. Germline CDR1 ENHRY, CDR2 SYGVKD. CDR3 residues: CAIRPGTSGTYEQYF. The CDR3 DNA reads TGTGCCATCAGACCCGGGACTAGCGGCACCTACGAGCAGTACTTC.

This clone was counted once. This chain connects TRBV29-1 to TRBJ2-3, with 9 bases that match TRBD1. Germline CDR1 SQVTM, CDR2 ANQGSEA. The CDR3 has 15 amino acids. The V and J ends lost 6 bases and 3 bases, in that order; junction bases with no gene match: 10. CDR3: CSVKQGAHYTDTQYF. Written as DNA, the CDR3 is TGCAGCGTGAAACAGGGGGCCCATTATACAGATACGCAGTATTTT.

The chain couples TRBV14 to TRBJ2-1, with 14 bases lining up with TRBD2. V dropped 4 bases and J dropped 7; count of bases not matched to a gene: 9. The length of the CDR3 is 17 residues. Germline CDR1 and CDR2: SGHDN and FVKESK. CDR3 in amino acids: CASSPGGLAGARNEQFF. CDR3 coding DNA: TGTGCCAGCAGCCCAGGGGGACTAGCGGGAGCGCGGAATGAGCAGTTCTTC.

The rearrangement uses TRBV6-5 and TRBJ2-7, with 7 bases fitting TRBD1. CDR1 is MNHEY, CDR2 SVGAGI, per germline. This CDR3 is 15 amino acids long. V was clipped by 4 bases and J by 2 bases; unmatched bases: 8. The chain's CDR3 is CASSFSTGTPYEQYF. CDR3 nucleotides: TGTGCCAGCAGTTTCTCGACAGGGACCCCCTACGAGCAGTACTTC.

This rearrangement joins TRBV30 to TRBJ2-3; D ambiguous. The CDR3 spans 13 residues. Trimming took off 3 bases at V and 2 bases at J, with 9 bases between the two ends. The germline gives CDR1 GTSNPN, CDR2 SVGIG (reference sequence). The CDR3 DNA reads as TGTGCCTGGAGGACTTACTCCACAGATACGCAGTATTTT. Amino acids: CAWRTYSTDTQYF.

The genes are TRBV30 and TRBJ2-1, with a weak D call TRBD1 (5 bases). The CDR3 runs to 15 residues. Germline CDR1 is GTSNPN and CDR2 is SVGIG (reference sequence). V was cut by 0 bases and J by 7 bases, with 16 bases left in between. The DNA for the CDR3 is TGTGCCTGGAGTGTACGTGGACATGCTAGGAATGAGCAGTTCTTC. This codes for CAWSVRGHARNEQFF. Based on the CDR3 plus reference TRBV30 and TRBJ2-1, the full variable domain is SQTIHQWPATLVQPVGSPLSLECTVEGTSNPNLYWYRQAAGRGLQLLFYSVGIGQISSEVPQNLSASRPQDRQFILSSKKLLLSDSGFYLCAWSVRGHARNEQFFGPGTRLTVL.

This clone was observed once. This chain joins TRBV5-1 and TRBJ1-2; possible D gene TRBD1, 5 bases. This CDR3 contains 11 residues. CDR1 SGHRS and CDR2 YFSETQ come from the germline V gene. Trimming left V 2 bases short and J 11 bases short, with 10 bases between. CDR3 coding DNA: TGCGCCAGCAGCTTTGGACACGAGTACACCTTC. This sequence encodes CASSFGHEYTF.

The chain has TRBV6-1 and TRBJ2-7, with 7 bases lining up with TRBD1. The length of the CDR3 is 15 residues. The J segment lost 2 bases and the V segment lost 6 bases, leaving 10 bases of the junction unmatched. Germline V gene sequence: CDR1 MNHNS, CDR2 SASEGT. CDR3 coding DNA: TGTGCCAGCAGGACCTCCGGGACAGCCCCCTACGAGCAGTACTTC. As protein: CASRTSGTAPYEQYF.

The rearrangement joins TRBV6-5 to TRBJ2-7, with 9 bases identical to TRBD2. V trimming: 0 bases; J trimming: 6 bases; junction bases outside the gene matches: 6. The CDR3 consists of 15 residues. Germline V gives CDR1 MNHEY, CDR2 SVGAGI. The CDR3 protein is CASSYSSGRRAEQYF. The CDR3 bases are TGTGCCAGCAGTTACTCTAGCGGGAGACGAGCCGAGCAGTACTTC.

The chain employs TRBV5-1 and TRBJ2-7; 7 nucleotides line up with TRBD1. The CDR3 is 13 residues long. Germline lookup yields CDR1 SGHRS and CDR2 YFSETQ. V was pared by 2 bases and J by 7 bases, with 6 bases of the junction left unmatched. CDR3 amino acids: CASSFEGAREQYF. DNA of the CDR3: TGCGCCAGCAGCTTTGAGGGGGCGAGAGAGCAGTACTTC. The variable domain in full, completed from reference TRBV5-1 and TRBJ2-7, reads KAGVTQTPRYLIKTRGQQVTLSCSPISGHRSVSWYQQTPGQGLQFLFEYFSETQRNKGNFPGRFSGRQFSNSRSEMNVSTLELGDSALYLCASSFEGAREQYFGPGTRLTVT.

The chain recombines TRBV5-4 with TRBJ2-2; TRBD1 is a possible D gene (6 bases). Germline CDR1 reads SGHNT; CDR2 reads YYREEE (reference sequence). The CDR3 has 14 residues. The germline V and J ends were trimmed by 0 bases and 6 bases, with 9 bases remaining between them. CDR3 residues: CASSLAGVAGELFF. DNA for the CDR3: TGTGCCAGCAGCTTGGCAGGGGTGGCCGGGGAGCTGTTTTTT.